These 2 T cell receptor beta chains were all obtained from the same sample, sequenced in a study of T cell responses to AZD1222 COVID-19 vaccine. Profiling relied on immunoSEQ multiplex PCR, and the TCRdb table lists in-frame clones only, not all of them. The sample carries about 140,000 clones, 80% to 95% recorded once. The sample was peripheral blood, taken on day 0 of AZD1222 vaccination. These receptors originate from an adult in good health.

The gene calls are TRBV27 and TRBJ1-2, with 7 bases that match TRBD1. Trimming at V came to 5 bases and at J to 3 bases, leaving 15 bases not matched to a gene. The germline V gene encodes CDR1 MNHEY and CDR2 SMNVEV (reference sequence). This CDR3 comprises 17 residues. This CDR3 is CASSLSQNRQGDYGYTF. The DNA of the CDR3 is TGTGCCAGCAGTCTAAGCCAAAACAGACAGGGTGACTATGGCTACACCTTC.

This clone was seen only once. V is TRBV5-8 and J is TRBJ2-5; 12 bases map to TRBD2. This CDR3 is 17 amino acids long. Trimming removed 1 base from V and 5 bases from J; junction bases left unmatched: 9. The V gene's germline CDR1 is SGHTS and CDR2 YDEGEE. The CDR3 nucleotides are TGTGCCAGCAGCTTGCGTCTAGCGGGGGGGGAAACGGAGACCCAGTACTTC. This sequence encodes CASSLRLAGGETETQYF.